The next 23 T cell receptor beta chains were all read from a single sample in a study of cytomegalovirus exposure and HLA in healthy donors. PCR used 60 Vbeta primers and 13 Jbeta primers. Data came from immunoSEQ multiplex PCR; TCRdb stores just in-frame clones and leaves some out. This table holds approximately 190,000 clones, about four fifths found once. Sequenced sample: PBMCs. The source is a woman aged 18-29 years in good health and CMV-seronegative.

The chain recombines TRBV6-5 with TRBJ1-3, with 7 positions matching TRBD1. This CDR3 comprises 13 residues. The V segment lost 6 bases and the J segment 8 bases; nucleotides outside the gene matches: 7. CDR1 and CDR2 (germline): MNHEY, SVGAGI. The CDR3 DNA reads TGTGCCAGCAGGAAACAGGGGAAGCACACCATATATTTT. It is translated as CASRKQGKHTIYF.

This chain's CDR3 is CASSQSGRALQNIQYF. The CDR3 coding sequence is TGCGCCAGCAGTCAATCAGGCAGGGCGTTGCAAAACATTCAGTACTTC. This chain joins TRBV23-1 and TRBJ2-4; tentatively, D is TRBD1 (5 bases). TRBV23-1 is assigned to the ORF class and has an uncertain function. Between the trimmed V and J ends, which lost 0 bases and 5 bases, there was a span of 14 bases. There are 16 residues in the CDR3.

This chain joins TRBV11-3 and TRBJ2-1; D gene unclear. Trimming cost V 0 bases and J 0 bases, with 9 bases left between them. The CDR3 runs to 16 residues. Germline V lookup: CDR1 SGHNT, CDR2 YENEEA. The CDR3 DNA reads as TGTGCCAGCAGCTTAGAGGGCGACATCTCCTACAATGAGCAGTTCTTC. Its translation is CASSLEGDISYNEQFF.

This clone has just a few counts. The chain links TRBV4-3 to TRBJ1-2, with D perhaps TRBD1 (5 bases). The germline V gene has CDR1 LGHNA and CDR2 YSLEER. The CDR3 length is 15 residues. Trimming removed 1 base from V and 4 bases from J, with 13 bases in between. In nucleotides, the CDR3 is TGCGCCAGCAGCCAAGTTGAAGGGGCGACCTATGGCTACACCTTC. Protein product: CASSQVEGATYGYTF.

The CDR3 DNA is TGTGCCAGCTCACCTAGCGGGGGCACAGATACGCAGTATTTT. Its translation is CASSPSGGTDTQYF. The rearrangement uses TRBV18 and TRBJ2-3; TRBD2 agrees at 8 bases. With V trimmed by 3 bases and J by 1 base, 0 bases remained unmatched. The CDR3 sequence is 14 residues long. From germline, CDR1 is KGHSH and CDR2 LQKENI.

The sample holds a few counts of this clone. The rearrangement uses TRBV20-1 and TRBJ1-1; TRBD1 is a possible D gene (5 bases). Trimming took off 2 bases at V and 6 bases at J, with 7 bases between the two ends. The CDR3 extends over 11 amino acids. From germline, CDR1 is DFQATT and CDR2 SNEGSKA (reference sequence). CDR3 nucleotide sequence: TGCAGTGCTAGACAGGGCTCTGAAGCTTTCTTT. As protein: CSARQGSEAFF.

Here the CDR3 reads CASSIQETQYF. CDR3 coding DNA: TGTGCCAGCAGCATACAGGAGACCCAGTACTTC. This sequence joins TRBV7-9 and TRBJ2-5; D is unresolved. Trimming removed 5 bases from V and 5 bases from J, with 6 bases in between. The germline gives CDR1 SEHNR, CDR2 FQNEAQ (reference sequence). The CDR3 is 11 residues long.

This clone has only one observation. The rearrangement links TRBV9 to TRBJ2-5, with TRBD2 as a possible D gene (6 bases). The J call is uncertain, as TRBJ2-7 better fits the DNA end. Germline loops: CDR1 SGDLS, CDR2 YYNGEE. The CDR3 extends over 14 amino acids. CDR3 in DNA: TGTGCCAGCAGCCCCCGGACGGGAGCCTACGAGCAGTACTTC. Translated: CASSPRTGAYEQYF.

The chain links TRBV9 to TRBJ1-5; 7 bases are a match to TRBD1. CDR1 is SGDLS, CDR2 YYNGEE, per germline. With 4 bases clipped from V and 4 bases from J, the junction kept 20 bases outside the gene matches. CDR3 length: 19 amino acids. The CDR3: CASSLNPGQTTGGNQPQHF. CDR3 sequence (DNA): TGTGCCAGCAGCCTCAACCCGGGACAGACTACGGGGGGGAATCAGCCCCAGCATTTT. Full variable domain (remainder filled in from reference TRBV9 and TRBJ1-5): DSGVTQTPKHLITATGQRVTLRCSPRSGDLSVYWYQQSLDQGLQFLIQYYNGEERAKGNILERFSAQQFPDLHSELNLSSLELGDSALYFCASSLNPGQTTGGNQPQHFGDGTRLSIL.

This chain joins TRBV7-6 and TRBJ2-1; D may be TRBD1 (5 bases). Deletions cut 4 bases from V and 6 bases from J, with 13 bases between. Germline CDR1 reads SGHVS; CDR2 reads FNYEAQ. The CDR3 length is 14 residues. The DNA of the CDR3 is TGTGCCAGCAGCTATACCCAGGGCGCCAATGAGCAGTTCTTC. The encoded protein is CASSYTQGANEQFF. The variable domain in full, with the rest retrieved from reference TRBV7-6 and TRBJ2-1, is GAGVSQSPRYKVTKRGQDVALRCDPISGHVSLYWYRQALGQGPEFLTYFNYEAQQDKSGLPNDRFSAERPEGSISTLTIQRTEQRDSAMYRCASSYTQGANEQFFGPGTRLTVL.

J is TRBJ2-2 and V is TRBV7-2; 8 nucleotides match TRBD2. Germline V CDR1 and CDR2: SGHTA, FQGNSA. V was pared by 3 bases and J by 1 base, with 1 base of the junction left unmatched. CDR3 length equals 15 residues. The CDR3 sequence: CASSFTSGNTGELFF. The CDR3 DNA reads as TGTGCCAGCAGCTTCACTAGCGGGAACACCGGGGAGCTGTTTTTT.

The chain is built from TRBV7-9 and TRBJ1-4, with D hard to call. V was pared by 5 bases and J by 8 bases, with 18 bases between. The length of the CDR3 is 15 residues. CDR1 is SEHNR and CDR2 is FQNEAQ in the germline V gene (reference sequence). In DNA, the CDR3 is TGTGCCAGCAGCCCACCAGCCGGGAAAGGCGAAAAACTGTTTTTT. This gives the protein CASSPPAGKGEKLFF.

The chain recombines TRBV6-1 with TRBJ1-1; D is possibly TRBD1 (5 bases). Germline V gives CDR1 MNHNS, CDR2 SASEGT. Trimming pared 3 bases from V and 6 bases from J, leaving 11 bases between. This CDR3 is built from 13 residues. The CDR3 nucleotides are TGTGCCAGCAGTGAGGGGGGGATCCCTGAAGCTTTCTTT. Its protein is CASSEGGIPEAFF.

There are a few counts of this clone. The rearrangement links TRBV5-1 to TRBJ1-3; 7 nucleotides agree with TRBD1. The V and J ends lost 1 base and 3 bases, in that order; junction bases with no gene match: 4. Germline CDR1 SGHRS, CDR2 YFSETQ. This CDR3 region has 15 residues. CDR3 region: CASSLTGESGNTIYF. CDR3 in DNA: TGCGCCAGCAGCTTGACAGGGGAAAGTGGAAACACCATATATTTT.

A word on this clone: At one end, the junction sequence differs from germline, possibly due to a read error. The V and J genes are TRBV2 and TRBJ2-2; maybe TRBD2 (6 bases). The CDR3 contains 17 residues. Germline V lookup: CDR1 SNHLY, CDR2 FYNNEI. The CDR3 is CTSTTSAGLSNTGELFF. The DNA of the CDR3 is TGTACCAGCACCACTTCGGCGGGATTGAGTAACACCGGGGAGCTGTTTTTT.

This clone was detected only once. J is TRBJ2-1 and V is TRBV4-1, with D tentatively TRBD1 (5 bases). Germline CDR1 is MGHRA and CDR2 is YSYEKL. This CDR3 is built from 15 residues. Between the trimmed V and J ends, which lost 0 bases and 4 bases, there was a span of 10 bases. For the CDR3, the DNA is TGCGCCAGCAGCCAAGACAGGGCTGAGTACAATGAGCAGTTCTTC. It encodes CASSQDRAEYNEQFF.

The chain links TRBV11-2 to TRBJ2-2; no firm D call. Looked up from germline, CDR1 is SGHAT and CDR2 is FQNNGV. This CDR3 contains 14 residues. V was clipped by 0 bases and J by 6 bases, with 8 bases between them. CDR3 sequence (DNA): TGTGCCAGCAGCTTAGATTCTCCAGCCGGGGAGCTGTTTTTT. Its translation is CASSLDSPAGELFF.

The V and J genes are TRBV6-5 and TRBJ2-1; D possibly corresponds to TRBD1 (6 bases). The CDR3 has 12 amino acids. Germline V gene lookup returns CDR1 MNHEY and CDR2 SVGAGI. V lost 6 bases, J lost 9 bases, and 12 bases lay in between. The CDR3 protein is CASRNRDFEQFF. The CDR3 bases are TGTGCCAGCAGGAACAGGGATTTTGAGCAGTTCTTC.

The chain couples TRBV11-2 to TRBJ2-7; TRBD2 aligns across 7 bases. The CDR3 runs to 14 residues. Per the germline V gene, CDR1 is SGHAT and CDR2 is FQNNGV. V lost 7 bases and J lost 2; bases outside the gene matches: 8. CDR3 sequence reads: CASTKGGPPYEQYF. The CDR3, as DNA: TGTGCCAGCACCAAGGGAGGGCCCCCCTACGAGCAGTACTTC.

The chain carries TRBV6-5 and TRBJ2-7; 8 positions match TRBD2. With 2 bases clipped from V and 0 bases from J, the junction kept 3 bases outside the gene matches. The CDR3 is 15 residues long. The germline V gene has CDR1 MNHEY and CDR2 SVGAGI. The CDR3 DNA follows: TGTGCCAGCAGTTACCCAAGCGGGAGCTCCTACGAGCAGTACTTC. This encodes CASSYPSGSSYEQYF.

The rearrangement uses TRBV25-1 and TRBJ1-5; TRBD1 matches 7 bases. Germline V gives CDR1 MGHDK, CDR2 SYGVNS. J lost 6 bases, V lost 4 bases, and 9 bases had no gene match. The CDR3 contains 15 residues. In DNA, the CDR3 is TGTGCCAGCAGTGGCAGGGGGGAGGCCGGTCAGCCCCAGCATTTT. Encoded protein: CASSGRGEAGQPQHF.

The chain employs TRBV4-2 and TRBJ2-3, with 10 bases lining up with TRBD2. After removal of 2 bases from V and 2 bases from J, the junction contained 1 base not matched to a gene. The CDR3 spans 15 residues. Germline CDR1 LGHNA, CDR2 YNFKEQ. CDR3 DNA sequence: TGTGCCAGCAGCCAAACTAGCGGGGCCACAGATACGCAGTATTTT. As protein: CASSQTSGATDTQYF.

The rearrangement uses TRBV5-1 and TRBJ1-4; a weak D match, TRBD1 (5 bases). Looked up from germline, CDR1 is SGHRS and CDR2 is YFSETQ. V lost 0 bases to trimming and J lost 10 bases, with 13 bases between them. This CDR3 is 14 amino acids long. The CDR3 sequence: CASSLVPGGGKLFF. Here the CDR3 DNA reads TGCGCCAGCAGCTTGGTTCCCGGGGGGGGAAAACTGTTTTTT.